This T cell receptor beta chain stems from a study of cytomegalovirus exposure and HLA in healthy donors. Study-level results: Associated with cytomegalovirus, according to the listing, were 150 to 200 TCR beta chains.

A multiplex PCR was run with 60 Vbeta primers and 13 Jbeta primers. The data were produced by immunoSEQ multiplex PCR, yet TCRdb's version contains in-frame clones alone and is incomplete. Among around 130,000 clones, 73% were seen once, and the ten largest hold about 2.1%. There are 15 residues in the CDR3. The V and J ends lost 1 base and 10 bases, in that order; junction bases with no gene match: 8. Germline lookup yields CDR1 LGHNA and CDR2 YSLEER. Concerning this clone itself: The antigen is not known.

The rearrangement links TRBV4-3 to TRBJ1-3, with 9 positions matching TRBD1. The receptor's source is a woman aged 40 to 50 in good health and CMV-seropositive. Sequencing input: PBMCs. The CDR3 region is CASSQVQGQGVTIYF. The CDR3 DNA sequence: TGCGCCAGCAGCCAAGTGCAGGGACAGGGAGTAACCATATATTTT.